This T cell receptor beta chain appears in the sequencing data of a study of control samples from healthy donors and cancer patients. Assay used: immunoSEQ multiplex PCR; TCRdb lists only in-frame clones, some missing. The sample yields about 65,000 clones, over 75% seen once. Germline loops: CDR1 SGHVS, CDR2 FQNEAQ. The CDR3 covers 14 residues. V shed 4 bases, J shed 6 bases, and the junction held 4 bases outside the gene matches. This clonotype was sampled from a woman between 50 and 59 years old with colorectal cancer. The rearrangement links TRBV7-8 to TRBJ2-1; 9 bases align to TRBD1. Sequenced material: PBMCs. Here the CDR3 reads CASSWDRVTNEQFF. As DNA, the CDR3 is TGTGCCAGCAGCTGGGACAGGGTCACCAATGAGCAGTTCTTC.